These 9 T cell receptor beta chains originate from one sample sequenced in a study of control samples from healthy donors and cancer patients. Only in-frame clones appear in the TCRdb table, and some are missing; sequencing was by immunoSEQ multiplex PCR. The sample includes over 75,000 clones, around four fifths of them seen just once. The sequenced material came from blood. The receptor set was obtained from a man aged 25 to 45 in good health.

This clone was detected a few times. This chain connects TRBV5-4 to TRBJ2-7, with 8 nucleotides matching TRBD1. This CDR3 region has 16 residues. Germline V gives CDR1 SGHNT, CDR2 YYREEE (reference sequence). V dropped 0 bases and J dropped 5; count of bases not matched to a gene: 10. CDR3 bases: TGTGCCAGCAGCTTGGTTCGTGGACAGGGTGCGGACGAGCAGTACTTC. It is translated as CASSLVRGQGADEQYF. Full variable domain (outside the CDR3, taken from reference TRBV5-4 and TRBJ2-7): ETGVTQSPTHLIKTRGQQVTLRCSSQSGHNTVSWYQQALGQGPQFIFQYYREEENGRGNFPPRFSGLQFPNYSSELNVNALELDDSALYLCASSLVRGQGADEQYFGPGTRLTVT.

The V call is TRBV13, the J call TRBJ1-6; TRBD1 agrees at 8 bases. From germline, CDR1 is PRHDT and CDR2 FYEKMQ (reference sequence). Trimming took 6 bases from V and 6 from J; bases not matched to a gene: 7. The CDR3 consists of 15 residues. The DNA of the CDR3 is TGTGCCAGCAGTCAAAGGACAGGGACTAATTCACCCCTCCACTTT. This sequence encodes CASSQRTGTNSPLHF.

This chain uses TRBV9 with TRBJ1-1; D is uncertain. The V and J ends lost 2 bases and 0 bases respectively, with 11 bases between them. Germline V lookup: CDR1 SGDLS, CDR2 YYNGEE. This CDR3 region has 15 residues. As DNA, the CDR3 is TGTGCCAGCAGCGTCGGTCCAAGCATGAACACTGAAGCTTTCTTT. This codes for CASSVGPSMNTEAFF.

The CDR3 DNA reads as TGTGCCAGCAGCTTGTTTGTACCGGCAGATACGCAGTATTTT. This translates into CASSLFVPADTQYF. The rearrangement uses TRBV5-6 and TRBJ2-3; D is unresolved. V lost 1 base and J 4 bases, leaving 10 bases between the germline ends. Germline assignment: CDR1 SGHDT and CDR2 YYEEEE. The CDR3 totals 14 residues.

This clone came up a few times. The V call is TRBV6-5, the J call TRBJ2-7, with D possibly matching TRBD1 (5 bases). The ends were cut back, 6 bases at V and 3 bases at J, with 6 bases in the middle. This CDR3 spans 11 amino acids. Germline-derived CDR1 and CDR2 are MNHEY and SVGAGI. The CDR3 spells CASRDSYEQYF. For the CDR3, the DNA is TGTGCCAGCAGAGACAGCTACGAGCAGTACTTC.

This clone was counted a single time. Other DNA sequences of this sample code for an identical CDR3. The CDR3 protein is CASSSGQGAGNTIYF. CDR3 nucleotide sequence: TGTGCCAGCAGCTCAGGACAGGGGGCGGGAAACACCATATATTTT. J is TRBJ1-3 and V is TRBV7-9; 11 nucleotides agree with TRBD1. V shed 4 bases and J 4 bases; nucleotides not matched to a gene: 3. The germline V gene has CDR1 SEHNR and CDR2 FQNEAQ (reference sequence). The CDR3 contains 15 residues.

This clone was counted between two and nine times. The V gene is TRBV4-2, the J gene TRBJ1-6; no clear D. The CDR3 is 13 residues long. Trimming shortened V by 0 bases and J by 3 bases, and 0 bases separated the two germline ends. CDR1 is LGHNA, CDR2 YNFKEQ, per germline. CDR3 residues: CASSQDYNSPLHF. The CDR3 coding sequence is TGTGCCAGCAGCCAAGACTATAATTCACCCCTCCACTTT.

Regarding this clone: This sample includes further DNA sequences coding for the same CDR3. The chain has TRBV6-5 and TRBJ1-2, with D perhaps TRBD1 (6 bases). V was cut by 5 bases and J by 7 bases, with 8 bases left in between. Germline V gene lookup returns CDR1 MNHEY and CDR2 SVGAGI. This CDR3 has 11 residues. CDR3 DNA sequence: TGTGCCAGCAGTCCAGGGGCTGGCTACACCTTC. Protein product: CASSPGAGYTF.

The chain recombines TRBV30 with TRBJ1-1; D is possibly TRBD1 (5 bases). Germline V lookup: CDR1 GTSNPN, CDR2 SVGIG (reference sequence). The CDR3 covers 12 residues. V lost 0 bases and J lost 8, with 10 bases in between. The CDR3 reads CAWSVTREEAFF. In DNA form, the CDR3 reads TGTGCCTGGAGTGTAACCAGGGAGGAAGCTTTCTTT.